Each of the 7 T cell receptor beta chains below was sequenced from the same sample in a study of T cells in Graves' hyperthyroidism and ophthalmopathy (dated by TCRdb to between 2019 and 2020). Libraries were constructed by multiplex PCR. TCRdb names Illumina HiSeq 2000 as the instrument used. The TCR beta CDR3 regions were amplified from the RNA transcripts. The first round of RT-PCR for the TCR CDR3 was performed with the HTBI primer set and the Qiagen OneStep RT-PCR kit. Using fastp at Q25 and MiXCR, TCRdb reprocessed the public reads and kept productive beta chains. Records with the same CDR3 protein are collapsed into one entry carrying the most frequent genes and DNA. The sample table lists roughly 750,000 distinct CDR3 sequences, approximately 16% of them with a count of one. Of the sample, 8.4% is held by the ten largest clones. The sample was blood. Source of these receptors: a man between 18 and 29 years old with Graves' hyperthyroidism.

This clonotype was counted at least ten times. The V and J genes are TRBV20-1 and TRBJ2-1, with 13 bases aligning to TRBD2. This CDR3 region has 18 residues. Germline CDR1 and CDR2: DFQATT and SNEGSKA (reference sequence). V lost 0 bases and J lost 3; bases outside the gene matches: 8. CDR3 nucleotides: TGCAGTGCTAGAGATCCCCGGACTAGCGGGAGCTACTACAATGAGCAGTTCTTC. Protein sequence: CSARDPRTSGSYYNEQFF.

This sequence joins TRBV24-1 and TRBJ2-3, with D uncertain. The CDR3 runs to 15 residues. Trimming left V 3 bases short and J 4 bases short, with 13 bases between. Germline CDR1 reads KGHDR; CDR2 reads SFDVKD. The CDR3 DNA reads as TGTGCCACCAGTGATCCGTTACATAGGCCAGATACGCAGTATTTT. Residues: CATSDPLHRPDTQYF.

The CDR3 DNA reads as TGTGCCACCAGTCATCCTACACAAGAGACCCAGTACTTC. As protein: CATSHPTQETQYF. This rearrangement joins TRBV24-1 to TRBJ2-5; no clear D. The V end lost 6 bases, the J end lost 2 bases, and 9 bases lay between the germline ends. Germline V gene data show CDR1 as KGHDR and CDR2 as SFDVKD. The length of the CDR3 is 13 residues.

This clonotype showed up many times. The genes are TRBV10-3 and TRBJ2-7; D is undetermined. Germline-derived CDR1 and CDR2 are ENHRY and SYGVKD. The CDR3 is 13 residues long. Trimming stripped 2 bases from V and 7 bases from J, with 12 bases between. CDR3 nucleotides: TGTGCCATCAGTGAGGGCTCCCAAGTGGAGCAGTACTTC. It is translated as CAISEGSQVEQYF.

In regard to this clonotype: At one end the junction does not follow the germline gene, possibly because of a read error. V gene TRBV11-2 combines with J gene TRBJ2-3; 8 bases map to TRBD2. CDR3 length: 12 residues. Germline CDR1 is SGHAT and CDR2 is FQNNGV. CDR3 residues: CDSRAGADTQYF. CDR3 in DNA: TGTGACAGCAGAGCGGGAGCAGATACGCAGTATTTT.

This clonotype was counted many times. V usage is TRBV2 and J usage is TRBJ2-1; D is possibly TRBD1 or TRBD2 (5 bases each). CDR1 is SNHLY and CDR2 is FYNNEI in the germline V gene. Trimming shortened V by 6 bases and J by 2 bases, and 11 bases separated the two germline ends. The CDR3 extends over 14 amino acids. The CDR3 region is CASRPGPTYNEQFF. The CDR3 DNA reads TGTGCCAGCAGGCCGGGACCAACCTACAATGAGCAGTTCTTC. The complete variable domain, with remaining parts taken from reference TRBV2 and TRBJ2-1, reads EPEVTQTPSHQVTQMGQEVILRCVPISNHLYFYWYRQILGQKVEFLVSFYNNEISEKSEIFDDQFSVERPDGSNFTLKIRSTKLEDSAMYFCASRPGPTYNEQFFGPGTRLTVL.

This clonotype came up a few times. The gene calls are TRBV5-8 and TRBJ2-3; 8 bases match TRBD1. Germline assignment: CDR1 SGHTS and CDR2 YDEGEE. CDR3 size: 15 residues. With 2 bases clipped from V and 4 bases from J, the junction kept 6 bases outside the gene matches. The CDR3 nucleotides read TGTGCCAGCAGCTTCTTCAGGGGGCTTTCAGATACGCAGTATTTT. This gives the protein CASSFFRGLSDTQYF.